The T cell receptor beta chain described here comes from a study of PD-L1 blockade in urothelial cancer. Germline-derived CDR1 and CDR2 are LNHDA and SQIVND (reference sequence). This CDR3 is built from 16 residues. The germline V and J ends were trimmed by 4 bases and 2 bases, with 18 bases remaining between them. Profiling relied on immunoSEQ multiplex PCR, and the TCRdb table lists in-frame clones only, not all of them. The sample has about 88,000 clones, about 90% seen once; the top ten hold 0.97%. As to time point: pretreatment peripheral blood. The clonotype was recovered from a woman of 80 years or more with urothelial cancer. The sequences come from PBMCs, collected around atezolizumab (anti-PD-L1) treatment. The V and J genes are TRBV19 and TRBJ2-7; no reliable D call. Written as DNA, the CDR3 is TGTGCCAGTAGTACCAGTCCTGATTCGAGGCCCTACGAGCAGTACTTC. Translating gives CASSTSPDSRPYEQYF.